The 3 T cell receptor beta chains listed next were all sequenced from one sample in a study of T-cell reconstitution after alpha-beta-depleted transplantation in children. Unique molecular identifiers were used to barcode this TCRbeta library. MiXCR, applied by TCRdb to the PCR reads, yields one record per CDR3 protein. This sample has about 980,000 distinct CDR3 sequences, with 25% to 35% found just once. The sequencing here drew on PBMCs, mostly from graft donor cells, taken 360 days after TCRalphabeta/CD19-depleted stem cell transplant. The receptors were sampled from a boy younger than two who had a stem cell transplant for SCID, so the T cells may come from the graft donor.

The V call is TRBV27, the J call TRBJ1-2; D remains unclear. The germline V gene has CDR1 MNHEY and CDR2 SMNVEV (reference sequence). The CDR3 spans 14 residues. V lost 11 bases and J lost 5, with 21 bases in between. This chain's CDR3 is CAVKGGLAGYGYTF. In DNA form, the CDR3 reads TGTGCCGTAAAAGGAGGGTTGGCCGGGTATGGCTACACCTTC.

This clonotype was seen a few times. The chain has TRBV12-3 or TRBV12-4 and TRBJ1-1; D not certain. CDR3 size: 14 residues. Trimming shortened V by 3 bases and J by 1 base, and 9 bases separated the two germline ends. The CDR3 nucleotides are TGTGCCAGCAGTTTTTGGGATCGGAACACTGAAGCTTTCTTT. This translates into CASSFWDRNTEAFF.

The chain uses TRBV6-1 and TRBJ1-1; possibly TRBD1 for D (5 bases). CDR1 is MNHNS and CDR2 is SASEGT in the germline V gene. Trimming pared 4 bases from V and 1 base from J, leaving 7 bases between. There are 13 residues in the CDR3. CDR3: CASSGTWNTEAFF. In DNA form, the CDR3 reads TGTGCCAGCAGTGGGACATGGAACACTGAAGCTTTCTTT.